The entry below describes one T cell receptor (beta chain). No antigen is known for it. This sample stems from a study of cytomegalovirus exposure and HLA in healthy donors. PCR amplification relied on 60 Vbeta primers (plus 13 Jbeta primers). Data came from immunoSEQ multiplex PCR; TCRdb stores just in-frame clones and leaves some out. The repertoire includes about 160,000 clones, 82% of them detected once, and roughly 1.6% sits in the top ten. Study-wide points: Reportedly, TCR beta sequences accurately predicted HLA-A and HLA-B alleles in most subjects. In a later analysis, V- and J-gene trimming of beta chains associated with a DCLRE1C missense variant, replicated independently.

Germline V gives CDR1 LGHNA, CDR2 YSLEER. V was pared by 3 bases and J by 3 bases, with 8 bases between. The CDR3 contains 13 residues. The TCR comes from a girl between 5 and 17 years old in good health and CMV-seropositive. The source material was PBMCs. This chain joins TRBV4-3 and TRBJ2-5; D is perhaps TRBD1 (6 bases). The CDR3 region is CASSQAGEETQYF. The CDR3 nucleotides are TGCGCCAGCAGCCAGGCAGGGGAAGAGACCCAGTACTTC.